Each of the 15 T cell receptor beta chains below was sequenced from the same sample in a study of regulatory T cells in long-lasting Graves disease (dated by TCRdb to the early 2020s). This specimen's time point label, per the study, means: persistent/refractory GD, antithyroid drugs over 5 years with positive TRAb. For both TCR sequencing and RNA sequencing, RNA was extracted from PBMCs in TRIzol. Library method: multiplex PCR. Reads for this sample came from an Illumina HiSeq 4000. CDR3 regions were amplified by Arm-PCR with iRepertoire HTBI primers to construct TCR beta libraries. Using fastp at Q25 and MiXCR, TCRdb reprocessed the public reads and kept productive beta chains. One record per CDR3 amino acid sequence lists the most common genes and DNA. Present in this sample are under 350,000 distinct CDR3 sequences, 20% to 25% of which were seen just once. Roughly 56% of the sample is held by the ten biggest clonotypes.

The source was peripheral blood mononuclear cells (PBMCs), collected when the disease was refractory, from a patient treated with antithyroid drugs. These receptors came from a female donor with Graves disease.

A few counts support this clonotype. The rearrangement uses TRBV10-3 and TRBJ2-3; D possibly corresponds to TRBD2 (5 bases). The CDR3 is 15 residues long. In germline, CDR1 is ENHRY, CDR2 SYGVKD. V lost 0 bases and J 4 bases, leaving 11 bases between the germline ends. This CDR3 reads CAISESNGKADTQYF. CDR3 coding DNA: TGTGCCATCAGTGAGTCTAACGGGAAAGCAGATACGCAGTATTTT.

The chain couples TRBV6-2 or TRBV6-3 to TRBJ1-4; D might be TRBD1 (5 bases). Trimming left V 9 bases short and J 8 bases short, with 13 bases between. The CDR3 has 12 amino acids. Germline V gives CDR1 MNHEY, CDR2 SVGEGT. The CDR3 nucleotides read TGTGCCAGTACTCAGGGTTCCGAAAAACTGTTTTTT. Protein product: CASTQGSEKLFF.

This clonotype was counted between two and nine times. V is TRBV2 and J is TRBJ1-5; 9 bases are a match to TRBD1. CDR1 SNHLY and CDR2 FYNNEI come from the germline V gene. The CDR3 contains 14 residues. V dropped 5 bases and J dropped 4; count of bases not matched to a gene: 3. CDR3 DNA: TGTGCCAGCAGTCATGGACAGGGGAATCAGCCCCAGCATTTT. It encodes CASSHGQGNQPQHF.

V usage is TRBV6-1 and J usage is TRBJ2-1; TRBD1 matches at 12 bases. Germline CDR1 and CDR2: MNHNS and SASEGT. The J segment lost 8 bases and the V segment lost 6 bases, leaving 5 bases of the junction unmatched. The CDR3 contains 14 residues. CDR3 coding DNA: TGTGCCAGCAGAGACCGGGACAGGGGGCATGAGCAGTTCTTC. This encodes CASRDRDRGHEQFF.

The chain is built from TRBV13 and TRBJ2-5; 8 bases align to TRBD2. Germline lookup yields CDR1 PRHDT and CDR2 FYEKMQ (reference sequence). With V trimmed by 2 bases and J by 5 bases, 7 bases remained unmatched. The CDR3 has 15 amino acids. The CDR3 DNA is TGTGCCAGCAGCTTACGCGCGGGAGGAGCGGAGACCCAGTACTTC. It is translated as CASSLRAGGAETQYF.

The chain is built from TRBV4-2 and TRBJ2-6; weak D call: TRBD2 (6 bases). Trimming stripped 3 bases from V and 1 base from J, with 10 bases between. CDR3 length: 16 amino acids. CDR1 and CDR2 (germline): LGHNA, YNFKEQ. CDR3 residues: CASSQFGGSGANVLTF. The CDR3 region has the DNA TGTGCCAGCAGCCAGTTTGGGGGGTCTGGGGCCAACGTCCTGACTTTC.

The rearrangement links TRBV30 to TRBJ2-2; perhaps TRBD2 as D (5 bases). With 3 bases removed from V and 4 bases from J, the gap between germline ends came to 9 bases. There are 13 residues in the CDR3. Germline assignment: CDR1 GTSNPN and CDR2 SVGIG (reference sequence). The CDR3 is CAWSGILTGELFF. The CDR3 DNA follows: TGTGCCTGGAGCGGGATTCTCACCGGGGAGCTGTTTTTT.

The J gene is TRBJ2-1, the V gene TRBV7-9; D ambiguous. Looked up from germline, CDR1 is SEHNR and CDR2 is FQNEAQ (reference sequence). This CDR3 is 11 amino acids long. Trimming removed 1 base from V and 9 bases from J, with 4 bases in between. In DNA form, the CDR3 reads TGTGCCAGCAGCTTAGGACCTGAGCAGTTCTTC. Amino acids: CASSLGPEQFF.

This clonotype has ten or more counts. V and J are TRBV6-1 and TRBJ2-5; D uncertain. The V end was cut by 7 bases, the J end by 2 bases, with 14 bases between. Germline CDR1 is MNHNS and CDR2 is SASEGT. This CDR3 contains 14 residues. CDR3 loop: CASTDPGSQETQYF. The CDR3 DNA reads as TGTGCCAGCACCGACCCGGGCAGTCAAGAGACCCAGTACTTC.

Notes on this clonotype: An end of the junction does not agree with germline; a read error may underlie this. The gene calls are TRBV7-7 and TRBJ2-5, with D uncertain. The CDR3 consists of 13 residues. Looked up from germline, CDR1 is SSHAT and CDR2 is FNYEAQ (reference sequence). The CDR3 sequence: CASSLEVQETQYF. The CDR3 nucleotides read TGTGCTAGCAGCTTAGAAGTTCAAGAGACCCAGTACTTC.

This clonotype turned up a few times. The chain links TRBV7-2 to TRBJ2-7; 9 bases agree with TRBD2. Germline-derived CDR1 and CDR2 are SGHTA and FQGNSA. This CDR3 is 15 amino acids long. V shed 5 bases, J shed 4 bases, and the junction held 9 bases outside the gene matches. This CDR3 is CASSLSGRSMYEQYF. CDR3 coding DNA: TGTGCCAGCAGCCTTAGCGGGAGATCTATGTACGAGCAGTACTTC.

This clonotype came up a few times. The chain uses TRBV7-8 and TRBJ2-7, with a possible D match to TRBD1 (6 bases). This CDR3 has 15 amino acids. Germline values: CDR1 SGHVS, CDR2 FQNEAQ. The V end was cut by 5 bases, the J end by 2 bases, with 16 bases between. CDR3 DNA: TGTGCCAGCAGCCCAACCCTGGGGGACACCTACGAGCAGTACTTC. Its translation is CASSPTLGDTYEQYF.

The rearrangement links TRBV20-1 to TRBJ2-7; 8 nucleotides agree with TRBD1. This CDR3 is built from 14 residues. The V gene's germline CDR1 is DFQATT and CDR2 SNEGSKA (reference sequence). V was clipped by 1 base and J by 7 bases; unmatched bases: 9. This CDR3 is CSARVPQQGGEQYF. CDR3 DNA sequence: TGCAGTGCTAGAGTCCCTCAACAGGGGGGAGAGCAGTACTTC.

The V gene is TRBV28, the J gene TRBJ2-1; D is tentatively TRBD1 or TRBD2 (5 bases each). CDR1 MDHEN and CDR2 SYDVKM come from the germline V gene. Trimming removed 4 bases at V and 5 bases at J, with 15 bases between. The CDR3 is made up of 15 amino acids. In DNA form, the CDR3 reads TGTGCCAGCAGTTCACCGGGACGGATTAACAATGAGCAGTTCTTC. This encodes CASSSPGRINNEQFF.

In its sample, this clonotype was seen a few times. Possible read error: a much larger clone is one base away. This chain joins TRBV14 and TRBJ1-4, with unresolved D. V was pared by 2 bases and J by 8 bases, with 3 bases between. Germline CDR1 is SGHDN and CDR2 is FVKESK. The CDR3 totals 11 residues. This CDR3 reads CASSQTEKLFF. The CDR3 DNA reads TGTGCCAGCAGCCAAACGGAAAAACTGTTTTTT.